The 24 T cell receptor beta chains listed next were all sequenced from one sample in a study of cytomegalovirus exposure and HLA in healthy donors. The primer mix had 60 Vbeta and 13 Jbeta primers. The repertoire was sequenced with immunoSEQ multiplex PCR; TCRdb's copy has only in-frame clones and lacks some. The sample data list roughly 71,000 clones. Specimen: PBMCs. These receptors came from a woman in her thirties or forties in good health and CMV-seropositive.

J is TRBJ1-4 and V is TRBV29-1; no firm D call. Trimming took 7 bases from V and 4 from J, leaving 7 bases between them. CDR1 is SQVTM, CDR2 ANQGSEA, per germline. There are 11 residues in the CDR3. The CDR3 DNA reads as TGCAGCGCCGAGAGTAATGAAAAACTGTTTTTT. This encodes CSAESNEKLFF.

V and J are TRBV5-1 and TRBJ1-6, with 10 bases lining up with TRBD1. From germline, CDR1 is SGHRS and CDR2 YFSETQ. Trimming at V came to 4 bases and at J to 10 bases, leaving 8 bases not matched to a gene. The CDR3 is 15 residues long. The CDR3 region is CASSAVDRGRSPLHF. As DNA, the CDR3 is TGCGCCAGCAGCGCAGTAGACAGGGGGCGGTCACCCCTCCACTTT.

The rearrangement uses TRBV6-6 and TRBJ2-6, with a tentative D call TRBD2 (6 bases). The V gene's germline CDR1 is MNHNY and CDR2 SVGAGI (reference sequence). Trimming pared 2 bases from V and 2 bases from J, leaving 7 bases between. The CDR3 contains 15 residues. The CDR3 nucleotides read TGTGCCAGCAGTTACGGAGGGACTGGGGCCAACGTCCTGACTTTC. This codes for CASSYGGTGANVLTF.

As DNA, the CDR3 is TGTGCCAGCAGTCAAACAGGGGAAGAGGGTGGCTACACCTTC. Amino acids: CASSQTGEEGGYTF. The genes are TRBV28 and TRBJ1-2, with 7 bases lining up with TRBD1. Germline CDR1 is MDHEN and CDR2 is SYDVKM. Germline trimming cut 5 bases from V and 7 bases from J; bases unmatched to any gene: 10. The CDR3 length is 14 residues.

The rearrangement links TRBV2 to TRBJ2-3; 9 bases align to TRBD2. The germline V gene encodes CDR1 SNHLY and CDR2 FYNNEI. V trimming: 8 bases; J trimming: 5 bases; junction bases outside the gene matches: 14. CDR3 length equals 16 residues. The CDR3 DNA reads TGTGCCAGCCAAACGCGCGGGAGGGCCTCTGAAGATACGCAGTATTTT. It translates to CASQTRGRASEDTQYF.

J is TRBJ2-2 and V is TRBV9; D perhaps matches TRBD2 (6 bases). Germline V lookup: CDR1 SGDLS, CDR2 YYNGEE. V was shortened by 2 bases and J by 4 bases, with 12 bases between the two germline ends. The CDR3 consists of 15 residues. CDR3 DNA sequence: TGTGCCAGCAGCGTCCAGCGGAGGGGCACCGGGGAGCTGTTTTTT. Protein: CASSVQRRGTGELFF.

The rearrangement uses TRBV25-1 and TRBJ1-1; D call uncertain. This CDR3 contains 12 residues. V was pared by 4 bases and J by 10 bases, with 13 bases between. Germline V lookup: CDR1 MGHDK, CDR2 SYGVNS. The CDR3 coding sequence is TGTGCCAGCAGTGCGAGCTACCGCGGAGCTTTCTTT. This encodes CASSASYRGAFF.

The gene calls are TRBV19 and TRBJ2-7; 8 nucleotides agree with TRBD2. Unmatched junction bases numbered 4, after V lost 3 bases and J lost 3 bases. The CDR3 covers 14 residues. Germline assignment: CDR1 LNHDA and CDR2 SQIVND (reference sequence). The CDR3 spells CASSMAGTSYEQYF. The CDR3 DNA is TGTGCCAGTAGTATGGCTGGGACTAGCTACGAGCAGTACTTC. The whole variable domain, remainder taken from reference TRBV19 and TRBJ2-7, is DGGITQSPKYLFRKEGQNVTLSCEQNLNHDAMYWYRQDPGQGLRLIYYSQIVNDFQKGDIAEGYSVSREKKESFPLTVTSAQKNPTAFYLCASSMAGTSYEQYFGPGTRLTVT.

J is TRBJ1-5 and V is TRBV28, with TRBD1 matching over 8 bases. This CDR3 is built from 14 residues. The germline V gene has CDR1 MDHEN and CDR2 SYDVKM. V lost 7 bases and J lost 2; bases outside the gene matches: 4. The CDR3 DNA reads TGTGCCAGCACCAAGGGACAGGGCAATCAGCCCCAGCATTTT. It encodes CASTKGQGNQPQHF.

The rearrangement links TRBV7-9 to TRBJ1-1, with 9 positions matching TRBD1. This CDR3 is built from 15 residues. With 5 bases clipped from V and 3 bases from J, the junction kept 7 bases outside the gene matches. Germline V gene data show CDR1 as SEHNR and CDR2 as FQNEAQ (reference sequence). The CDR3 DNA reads TGTGCCAGCAGCGTGATGGGACAGGGAGACACTGAAGCTTTCTTT. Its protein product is CASSVMGQGDTEAFF.

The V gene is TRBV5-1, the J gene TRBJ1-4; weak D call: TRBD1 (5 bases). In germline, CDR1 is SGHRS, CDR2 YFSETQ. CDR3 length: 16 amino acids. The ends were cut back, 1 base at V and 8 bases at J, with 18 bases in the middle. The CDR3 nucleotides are TGCGCCAGCAGCTTGCTGGGGCCCCAGACTGAGGAAAAACTGTTTTTT. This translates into CASSLLGPQTEEKLFF.

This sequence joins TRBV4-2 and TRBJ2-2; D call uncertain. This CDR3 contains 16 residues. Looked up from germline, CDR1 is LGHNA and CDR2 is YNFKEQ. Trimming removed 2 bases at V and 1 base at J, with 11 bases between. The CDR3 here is CASSQFGEKNTGELFF. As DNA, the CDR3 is TGTGCCAGCAGCCAATTCGGAGAAAAGAACACCGGGGAGCTGTTTTTT.

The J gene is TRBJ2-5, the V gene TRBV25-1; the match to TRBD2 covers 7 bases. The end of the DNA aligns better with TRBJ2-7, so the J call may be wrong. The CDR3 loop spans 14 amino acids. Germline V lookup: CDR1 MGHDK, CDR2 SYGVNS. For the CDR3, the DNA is TGTGCCAGCAGTGAGCGGGGGAGGGGATACGAGCAGTACTTC. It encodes CASSERGRGYEQYF.

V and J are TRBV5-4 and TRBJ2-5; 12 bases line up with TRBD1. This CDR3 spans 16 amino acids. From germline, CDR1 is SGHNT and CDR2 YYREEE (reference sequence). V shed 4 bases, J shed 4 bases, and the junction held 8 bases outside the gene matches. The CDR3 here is CASSRGTGGDAETQYF. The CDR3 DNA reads TGTGCCAGCAGCAGGGGGACAGGGGGCGATGCAGAGACCCAGTACTTC.

The CDR3 nucleotides are TGTGCCAGCAGGGTCCTTCGCTACTCTGAAGCTTTCTTT. Encoded protein: CASRVLRYSEAFF. This chain joins TRBV28 and TRBJ1-1; unclear D gene. CDR3 length equals 13 residues. Trimming took 6 bases from V and 6 from J, leaving 14 bases between them. The germline CDR1 and CDR2 sequences are MDHEN and SYDVKM.

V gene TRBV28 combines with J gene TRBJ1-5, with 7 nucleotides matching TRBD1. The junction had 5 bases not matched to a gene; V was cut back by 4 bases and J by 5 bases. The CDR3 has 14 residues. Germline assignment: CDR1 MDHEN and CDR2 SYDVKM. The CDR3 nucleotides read TGTGCCAGCAGTTCCACAGGGGACTATCAGCCCCAGCATTTT. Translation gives CASSSTGDYQPQHF.

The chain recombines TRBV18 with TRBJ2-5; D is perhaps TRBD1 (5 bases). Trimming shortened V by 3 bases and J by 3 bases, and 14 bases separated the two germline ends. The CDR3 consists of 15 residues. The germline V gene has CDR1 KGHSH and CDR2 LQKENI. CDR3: CASSPNQGLEETQYF. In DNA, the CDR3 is TGTGCCAGCTCACCTAACCAGGGATTGGAAGAGACCCAGTACTTC. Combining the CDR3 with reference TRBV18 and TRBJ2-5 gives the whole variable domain NAGVMQNPRHLVRRRGQEARLRCSPMKGHSHVYWYRQLPEEGLKFMVYLQKENIIDESGMPKERFSAEFPKEGPSILRIQQVVRGDSAAYFCASSPNQGLEETQYFGPGTRLLVL.

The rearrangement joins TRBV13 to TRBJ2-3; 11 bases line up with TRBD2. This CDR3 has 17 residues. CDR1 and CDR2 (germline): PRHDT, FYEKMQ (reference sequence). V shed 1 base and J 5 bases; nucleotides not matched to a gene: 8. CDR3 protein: CASSLAPSGGPQDTQYF. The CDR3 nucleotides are TGTGCCAGCAGCTTAGCCCCTAGCGGGGGGCCTCAAGATACGCAGTATTTT.

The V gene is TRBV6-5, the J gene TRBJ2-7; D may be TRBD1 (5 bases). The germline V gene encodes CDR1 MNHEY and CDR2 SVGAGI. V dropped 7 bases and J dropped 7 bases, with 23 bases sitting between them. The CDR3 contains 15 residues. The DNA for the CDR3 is TGTGCCAGCACCTCCCTGTTGGGGCTCCTACGGGAGCAGTACTTC. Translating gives CASTSLLGLLREQYF.

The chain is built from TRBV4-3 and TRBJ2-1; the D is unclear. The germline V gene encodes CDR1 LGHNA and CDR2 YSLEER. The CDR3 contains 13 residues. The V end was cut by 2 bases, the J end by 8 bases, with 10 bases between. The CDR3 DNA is TGCGCCAGCAGCCAATTTTCTGGGCATGAGCAGTTCTTC. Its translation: CASSQFSGHEQFF.

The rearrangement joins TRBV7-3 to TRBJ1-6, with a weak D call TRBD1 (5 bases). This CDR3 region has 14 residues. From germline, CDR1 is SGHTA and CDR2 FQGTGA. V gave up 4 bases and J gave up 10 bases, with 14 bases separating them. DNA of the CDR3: TGTGCCAGCAGCTCCGGCGGGGGTAGGTCACCCCTCCACTTT. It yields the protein CASSSGGGRSPLHF.

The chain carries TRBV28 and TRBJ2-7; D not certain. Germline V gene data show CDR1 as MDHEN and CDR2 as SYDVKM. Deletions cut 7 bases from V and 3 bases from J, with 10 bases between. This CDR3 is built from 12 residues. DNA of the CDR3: TGTGCCAGCACTAATTTGTACTACGAGCAGTACTTC. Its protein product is CASTNLYYEQYF.

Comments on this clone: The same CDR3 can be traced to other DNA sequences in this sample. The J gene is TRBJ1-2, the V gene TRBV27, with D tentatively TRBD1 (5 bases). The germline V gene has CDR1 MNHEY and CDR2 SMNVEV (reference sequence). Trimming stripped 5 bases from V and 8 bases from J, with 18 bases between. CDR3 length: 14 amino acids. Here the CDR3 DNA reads TGTGCCAGCAGTCTGACAGAAAACCATATGGGCTACACCTTC. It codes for CASSLTENHMGYTF.

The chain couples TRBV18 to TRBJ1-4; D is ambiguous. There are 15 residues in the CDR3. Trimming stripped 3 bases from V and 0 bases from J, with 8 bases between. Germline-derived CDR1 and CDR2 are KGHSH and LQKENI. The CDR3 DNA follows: TGTGCCAGCTCACCTGCGTATGCAACTAATGAAAAACTGTTTTTT. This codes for CASSPAYATNEKLFF.